This is a list of T cell receptor beta chains from one sample in a study of OX40 agonist ivuxolimab in advanced cancers. Produced via immunoSEQ multiplex PCR; TCRdb's table is partial and in-frame only. The sample consists of about 40,000 clones, more than 75% of them appearing once. This sample comprised CD4+ or CD8+ T cells sorted from blood, obtained in a trial of the OX40 agonist ivuxolimab. These receptors were obtained from an adult with an advanced solid tumor such as melanoma, head and neck, liver or kidney cancer. Each CDR3 is given with its conserved first and last residue. D genes are given only for firm matches. Clone size is not always given. Where it is, it says once, few, many or a class for expanded clones.

d_call: NA; j_call: TRBJ2-7; clone_size: NA; v_call: TRBV5-5; cdr3_aa: CASSDWVADEQYF; cdr3_nt: TGTGCCAGCAGCGATTGGGTGGCAGACGAGCAGTACTTC
d_call: NA; j_call: TRBJ1-2; clone_size: NA; v_call: TRBV19; cdr3_aa: CASRWAALLNYGYTF; cdr3_nt: TGTGCCAGTAGGTGGGCGGCTCTACTTAACTATGGCTACACCTTC
d_call: TRBD1; j_call: TRBJ1-2; clone_size: NA; v_call: TRBV13; cdr3_aa: CASSLGRRDRVFGYTF; cdr3_nt: TGTGCCAGCAGCTTGGGTCGCCGGGACAGGGTTTTCGGCTACACCTTC
d_call: NA; j_call: TRBJ1-5; clone_size: NA; v_call: TRBV19; cdr3_aa: CASSIGGNQPQHF; cdr3_nt: TGTGCCAGTAGTATAGGTGGCAATCAGCCCCAGCATTTT
d_call: NA; j_call: TRBJ1-2; clone_size: NA; v_call: TRBV10-2; cdr3_aa: CASSRAGEANYGYTF; cdr3_nt: TGCGCCAGCAGTAGGGCAGGGGAGGCTAACTATGGCTACACCTTC
d_call: NA; j_call: TRBJ2-7; clone_size: NA; v_call: TRBV6-5; cdr3_aa: CASGRLSYEQYF; cdr3_nt: TGTGCCAGCGGGCGTTTATCCTACGAGCAGTACTTC
d_call: NA; j_call: TRBJ2-1; clone_size: NA; v_call: TRBV9; cdr3_aa: CASSVRASSYNEQFF; cdr3_nt: TGTGCCAGCTCAGTGAGGGCGAGCTCCTACAATGAGCAGTTCTTC
d_call: NA; j_call: TRBJ2-5; clone_size: NA; v_call: TRBV4-1; cdr3_aa: CASSQHFTGETQYF; cdr3_nt: TGCGCCAGCAGCCAACACTTTACGGGAGAGACCCAGTACTTC
d_call: TRBD2; j_call: TRBJ2-2; clone_size: few; v_call: TRBV5-1; cdr3_aa: CASAGLGGARANTGELFF; cdr3_nt: TGCGCCAGCGCTGGTCTCGGGGGGGCTAGAGCGAACACCGGGGAGCTGTTTTTT
d_call: NA; j_call: TRBJ2-7; clone_size: NA; v_call: TRBV19; cdr3_aa: CASSIVTASYEQYF; cdr3_nt: TGTGCCAGTAGTATCGTCACAGCCTCCTACGAGCAGTACTTC
d_call: NA; j_call: TRBJ1-1; clone_size: NA; v_call: TRBV5-1; cdr3_aa: CASSPGRRATEAFF; cdr3_nt: TGCGCCAGCAGCCCTGGGAGAAGGGCGACTGAAGCTTTCTTT
d_call: NA; j_call: TRBJ1-1; clone_size: NA; v_call: TRBV11-3; cdr3_aa: CASSLRGSMTEAFF; cdr3_nt: TGTGCCAGCAGCTTGAGGGGGAGTATGACTGAAGCTTTCTTT
d_call: NA; j_call: TRBJ1-1; clone_size: once; v_call: TRBV27; cdr3_aa: CAIIMGAEAFF; cdr3_nt: TGTGCCATTATTATGGGGGCTGAAGCTTTCTTT
d_call: NA; j_call: TRBJ1-2; clone_size: NA; v_call: TRBV6-1; cdr3_aa: CASSWMVRGYTF; cdr3_nt: TGTGCCAGCAGTTGGATGGTGAGGGGCTACACCTTC
d_call: NA; j_call: TRBJ2-1; clone_size: NA; v_call: TRBV7-9; cdr3_aa: CASSLPVSSYNEQFF; cdr3_nt: TGTGCCAGCAGCTTGCCGGTTAGCTCCTACAATGAGCAGTTCTTC
d_call: NA; j_call: TRBJ2-7; clone_size: NA; v_call: TRBV6-5; cdr3_aa: CASSYSQGYYEQYF; cdr3_nt: TGTGCCAGCAGTTACAGCCAGGGCTACTACGAGCAGTACTTC
d_call: NA; j_call: TRBJ1-2; clone_size: NA; v_call: TRBV4-2; cdr3_aa: CASSQGLGGNYGYTF; cdr3_nt: TGTGCCAGCAGCCAAGGTTTAGGGGGGAACTATGGCTACACCTTC
d_call: TRBD2; j_call: TRBJ2-3; clone_size: NA; v_call: TRBV27; cdr3_aa: CASSLSGSSYTQYF; cdr3_nt: TGTGCCAGCAGTTTAAGCGGGAGTAGTTATACGCAGTATTTT
d_call: TRBD1; j_call: TRBJ1-5; clone_size: NA; v_call: TRBV4-1; cdr3_aa: CASSQDPGTGEGQPQHF; cdr3_nt: TGCGCCAGCAGCCAAGATCCGGGGACAGGGGAGGGTCAGCCCCAGCATTTT
d_call: NA; j_call: TRBJ2-2; clone_size: NA; v_call: TRBV4-1; cdr3_aa: CASSYLGTNTGELFF; cdr3_nt: TGCGCCAGCAGCTACCTAGGGACTAACACCGGGGAGCTGTTTTTT
d_call: NA; j_call: TRBJ1-5; clone_size: NA; v_call: TRBV19; cdr3_aa: CASTLQPQHF; cdr3_nt: TGTGCCAGTACGTTACAGCCCCAGCATTTT
d_call: TRBD2; j_call: TRBJ2-2; clone_size: few; v_call: TRBV6-7; cdr3_aa: CASSYPGLAGGPHTGELFF; cdr3_nt: TGTGCCAGCAGTTACCCGGGACTAGCGGGAGGGCCTCACACCGGGGAGCTGTTTTTT
d_call: TRBD2; j_call: TRBJ2-7; clone_size: NA; v_call: TRBV10-1; cdr3_aa: CASAVNSGGGSYEQYF; cdr3_nt: TGCGCCAGCGCCGTTAATAGTGGCGGGGGCTCCTACGAGCAGTACTTC
d_call: NA; j_call: TRBJ2-1; clone_size: NA; v_call: TRBV4-2; cdr3_aa: CASSQGEGGAPDNEQFF; cdr3_nt: TGTGCCAGCAGCCAAGGGGAGGGGGGGGCCCCCGACAATGAGCAGTTCTTC
d_call: NA; j_call: TRBJ2-7; clone_size: NA; v_call: TRBV7-6; cdr3_aa: CASSVQENNEQYF; cdr3_nt: TGTGCCAGCAGCGTACAGGAGAATAACGAGCAGTACTTC
d_call: NA; j_call: TRBJ2-7; clone_size: NA; v_call: TRBV6-6; cdr3_aa: CASSPGPEQYF; cdr3_nt: TGTGCCAGCAGTCCCGGGCCCGAGCAGTACTTC
d_call: NA; j_call: TRBJ2-3; clone_size: NA; v_call: TRBV4-1; cdr3_aa: CASSQGGVAGRTDTQYF; cdr3_nt: TGCGCCAGCAGCCAAGGGGGGGTGGCGGGGCGCACAGATACGCAGTATTTT
d_call: NA; j_call: TRBJ2-3; clone_size: NA; v_call: TRBV6-1; cdr3_aa: CASRAVTFTDTQYF; cdr3_nt: TGTGCCAGCAGGGCAGTTACTTTCACAGATACGCAGTATTTT
d_call: NA; j_call: TRBJ1-2; clone_size: NA; v_call: TRBV5-6; cdr3_aa: CASNTPRGAGYTF; cdr3_nt: TGTGCCAGCAACACCCCGAGGGGTGCTGGCTACACCTTC
d_call: TRBD1; j_call: TRBJ2-5; clone_size: NA; v_call: TRBV5-6; cdr3_aa: CASSQGQGTETQYF; cdr3_nt: TGTGCCAGCAGCCAGGGACAGGGTACCGAGACCCAGTACTTC
d_call: NA; j_call: TRBJ1-2; clone_size: few; v_call: TRBV6-6; cdr3_aa: CASSPLFQPYGYTF; cdr3_nt: TGTGCCAGCAGCCCTCTCTTTCAACCATATGGCTACACCTTC
d_call: TRBD1; j_call: TRBJ1-3; clone_size: NA; v_call: TRBV7-9; cdr3_aa: CASSLGQGAQISGNTIYF; cdr3_nt: TGTGCCAGCAGCTTGGGACAGGGGGCCCAAATCTCTGGAAACACCATATATTTT
d_call: TRBD1; j_call: TRBJ2-6; clone_size: once; v_call: TRBV7-2; cdr3_aa: CANLRQGAAGANVLTF; cdr3_nt: TGTGCCAACCTACGACAGGGGGCGGCCGGGGCCAACGTCCTGACTTTC
d_call: TRBD1; j_call: TRBJ1-3; clone_size: NA; v_call: TRBV6-5; cdr3_aa: CASSWGQGIGNTIYF; cdr3_nt: TGTGCCAGCAGTTGGGGACAGGGGATCGGAAACACCATATATTTT
d_call: NA; j_call: TRBJ1-5; clone_size: NA; v_call: TRBV7-6; cdr3_aa: CASSLGGERPQHF; cdr3_nt: TGTGCCAGCAGCTTAGGGGGAGAGCGGCCCCAGCATTTT
d_call: NA; j_call: TRBJ1-1; clone_size: NA; v_call: TRBV13; cdr3_aa: CASSLQKGEIEAEAFF; cdr3_nt: TGTGCCAGCAGCCTTCAAAAGGGGGAGATTGAAGCTGAAGCTTTCTTT
d_call: NA; j_call: TRBJ2-1; clone_size: once; v_call: TRBV7-9; cdr3_aa: CASSLRSRSPYNEQFF; cdr3_nt: TGTGCCAGCAGCTTAAGGTCCCGTAGCCCCTACAATGAGCAGTTCTTC
d_call: NA; j_call: TRBJ2-3; clone_size: NA; v_call: TRBV7-9; cdr3_aa: CASRGFRHTDTQYF; cdr3_nt: TGTGCCAGCAGAGGGTTCAGGCACACAGATACGCAGTATTTT
d_call: TRBD1; j_call: TRBJ1-1; clone_size: NA; v_call: TRBV18; cdr3_aa: CASSPDRGSRAEAFF; cdr3_nt: TGTGCCAGCTCACCTGACAGGGGGTCGCGCGCGGAAGCTTTCTTT
d_call: TRBD1; j_call: TRBJ1-1; clone_size: few; v_call: TRBV7-9; cdr3_aa: CASSPLDRGAFF; cdr3_nt: TGTGCCAGCAGCCCACTTGACAGGGGAGCTTTCTTT
d_call: NA; j_call: TRBJ1-2; clone_size: NA; v_call: TRBV27; cdr3_aa: CASREARGTIYGYTF; cdr3_nt: TGTGCCAGCAGGGAGGCGAGGGGGACGATCTATGGCTACACCTTC
d_call: NA; j_call: TRBJ1-5; clone_size: NA; v_call: TRBV2; cdr3_aa: CASRPHGVRRNQPQHF; cdr3_nt: TGTGCCAGCAGACCTCACGGGGTACGGCGCAATCAGCCCCAGCATTTT
d_call: NA; j_call: TRBJ2-1; clone_size: NA; v_call: TRBV11-2; cdr3_aa: CASSLEARGGLEGNEQFF; cdr3_nt: TGTGCCAGCAGCTTAGAGGCTCGAGGCGGTTTAGAGGGGAATGAGCAGTTCTTC
d_call: TRBD1; j_call: TRBJ2-6; clone_size: NA; v_call: TRBV28; cdr3_aa: CASSYHSRQGPFSGANVLTF; cdr3_nt: TGTGCCAGCAGCTACCATTCCCGACAGGGCCCTTTCTCTGGGGCCAACGTCCTGACTTTC
d_call: NA; j_call: TRBJ1-2; clone_size: NA; v_call: TRBV28; cdr3_aa: CASSSGGVYGYTF; cdr3_nt: TGTGCCAGCAGTTCGGGGGGTGTCTATGGCTACACCTTC
d_call: NA; j_call: TRBJ1-1; clone_size: NA; v_call: TRBV6-1; cdr3_aa: CASSQGMNTEAFF; cdr3_nt: TGTGCCAGCAGTCAGGGGATGAACACTGAAGCTTTCTTT
d_call: TRBD2; j_call: TRBJ2-3; clone_size: once; v_call: TRBV6-5; cdr3_aa: CASSYGTSGSIDTQYF; cdr3_nt: TGTGCCAGCAGTTACGGGACTAGCGGGAGTATAGATACGCAGTATTTT
d_call: TRBD2; j_call: TRBJ2-1; clone_size: NA; v_call: TRBV4-1; cdr3_aa: CASSPSGGRGYGEQFF; cdr3_nt: TGCGCCAGCAGCCCCTCGGGCGGGAGGGGGTATGGTGAGCAGTTCTTC
d_call: NA; j_call: TRBJ1-5; clone_size: once; v_call: TRBV4-1; cdr3_aa: CASSQETPLPQHF; cdr3_nt: TGCGCCAGCAGCCAAGAGACACCCCTACCCCAGCATTTT
d_call: NA; j_call: TRBJ2-2; clone_size: NA; v_call: TRBV9; cdr3_aa: CASSVVNWGDSYHTGELFF; cdr3_nt: TGTGCCAGCAGCGTAGTAAATTGGGGAGACAGTTACCACACCGGGGAGCTGTTTTTT
d_call: NA; j_call: TRBJ1-2; clone_size: NA; v_call: TRBV5-6; cdr3_aa: CASSSRRGFRNYGYTF; cdr3_nt: TGTGCCAGCAGCTCGCGTCGGGGTTTTCGTAACTATGGCTACACCTTC
d_call: NA; j_call: TRBJ1-3; clone_size: once; v_call: TRBV15; cdr3_aa: CATSRDTRGLSGNTIYF; cdr3_nt: TGTGCCACCAGCAGAGATACGAGAGGCCTCTCTGGAAACACCATATATTTT